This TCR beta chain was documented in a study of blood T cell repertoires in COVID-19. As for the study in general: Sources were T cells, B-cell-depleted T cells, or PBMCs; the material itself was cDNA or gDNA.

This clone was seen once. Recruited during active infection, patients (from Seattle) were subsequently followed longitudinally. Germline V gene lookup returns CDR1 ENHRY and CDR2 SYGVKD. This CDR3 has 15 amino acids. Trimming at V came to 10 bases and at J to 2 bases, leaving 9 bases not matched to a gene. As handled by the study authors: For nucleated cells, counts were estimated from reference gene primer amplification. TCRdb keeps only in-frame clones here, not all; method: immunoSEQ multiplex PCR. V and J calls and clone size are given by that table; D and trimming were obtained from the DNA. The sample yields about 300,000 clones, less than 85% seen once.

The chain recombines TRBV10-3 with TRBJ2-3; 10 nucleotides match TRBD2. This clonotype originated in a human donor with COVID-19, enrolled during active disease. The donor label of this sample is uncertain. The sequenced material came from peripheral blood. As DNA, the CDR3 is TGTGCCACCTTTCCCGGGACTAGCGTCACAGATACGCAGTATTTT. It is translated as CATFPGTSVTDTQYF.